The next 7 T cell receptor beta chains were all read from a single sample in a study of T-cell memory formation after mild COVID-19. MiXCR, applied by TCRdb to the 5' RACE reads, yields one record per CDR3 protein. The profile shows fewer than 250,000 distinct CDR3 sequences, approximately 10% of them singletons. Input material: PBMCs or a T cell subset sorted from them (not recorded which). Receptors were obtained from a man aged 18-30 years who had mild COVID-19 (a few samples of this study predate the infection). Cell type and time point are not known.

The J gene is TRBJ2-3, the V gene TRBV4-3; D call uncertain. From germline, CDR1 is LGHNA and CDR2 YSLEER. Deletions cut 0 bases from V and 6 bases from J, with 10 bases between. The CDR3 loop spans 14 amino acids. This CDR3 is CASSQDKKVDTQYF. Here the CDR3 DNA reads TGCGCCAGCAGCCAAGATAAAAAGGTCGATACGCAGTATTTT.

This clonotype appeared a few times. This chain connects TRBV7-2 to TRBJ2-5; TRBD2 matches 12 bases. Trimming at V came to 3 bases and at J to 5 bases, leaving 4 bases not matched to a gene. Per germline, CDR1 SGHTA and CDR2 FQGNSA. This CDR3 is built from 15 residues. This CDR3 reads CASSLTSGGGETQYF. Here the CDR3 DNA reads TGTGCCAGCAGCTTGACTAGCGGGGGCGGGGAGACCCAGTACTTC.

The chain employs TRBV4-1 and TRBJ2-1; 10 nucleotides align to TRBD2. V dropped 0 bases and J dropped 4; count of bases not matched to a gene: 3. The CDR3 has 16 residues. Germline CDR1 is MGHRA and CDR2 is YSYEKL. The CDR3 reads CASSQEGTSAYNEQFF. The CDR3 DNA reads TGCGCCAGCAGCCAAGAAGGGACTAGCGCATACAATGAGCAGTTCTTC.

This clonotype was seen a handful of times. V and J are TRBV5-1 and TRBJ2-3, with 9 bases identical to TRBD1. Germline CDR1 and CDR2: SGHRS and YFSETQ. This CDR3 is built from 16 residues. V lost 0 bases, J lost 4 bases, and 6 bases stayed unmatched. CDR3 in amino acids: CASSLGLGQGADTQYF. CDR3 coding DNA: TGCGCCAGCAGCTTGGGATTGGGACAGGGAGCAGATACGCAGTATTTT.

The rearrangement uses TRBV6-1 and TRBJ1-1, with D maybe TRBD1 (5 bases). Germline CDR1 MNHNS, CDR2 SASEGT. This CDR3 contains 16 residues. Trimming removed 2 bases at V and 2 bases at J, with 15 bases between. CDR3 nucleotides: TGTGCCAGCAGTGAAACGCTGAAGACAGTTAACACTGAAGCTTTCTTT. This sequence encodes CASSETLKTVNTEAFF.

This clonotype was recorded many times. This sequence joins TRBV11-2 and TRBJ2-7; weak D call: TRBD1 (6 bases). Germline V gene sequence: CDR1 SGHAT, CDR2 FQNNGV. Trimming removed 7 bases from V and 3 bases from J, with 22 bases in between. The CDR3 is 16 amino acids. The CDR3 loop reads CASILTMGTLDYEQYF. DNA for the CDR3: TGTGCCAGCATCCTTACGATGGGGACACTTGACTACGAGCAGTACTTC.

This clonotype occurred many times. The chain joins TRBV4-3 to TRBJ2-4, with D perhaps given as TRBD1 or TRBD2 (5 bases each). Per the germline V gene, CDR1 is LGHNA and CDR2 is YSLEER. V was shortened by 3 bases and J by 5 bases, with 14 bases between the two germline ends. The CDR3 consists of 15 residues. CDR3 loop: CASSQGVTNENIQYF. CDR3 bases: TGCGCCAGCAGCCAGGGGGTGACTAACGAAAACATTCAGTACTTC.